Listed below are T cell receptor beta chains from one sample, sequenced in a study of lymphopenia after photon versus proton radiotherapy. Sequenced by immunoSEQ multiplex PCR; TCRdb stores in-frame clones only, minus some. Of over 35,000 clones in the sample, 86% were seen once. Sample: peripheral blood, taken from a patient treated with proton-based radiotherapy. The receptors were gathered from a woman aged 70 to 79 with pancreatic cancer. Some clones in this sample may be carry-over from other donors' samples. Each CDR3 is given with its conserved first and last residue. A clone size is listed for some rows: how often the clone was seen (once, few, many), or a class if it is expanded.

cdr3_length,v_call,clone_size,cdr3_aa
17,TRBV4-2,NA,CASSQGDRQSSTDTQYF
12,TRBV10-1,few,CASSGTGNTQYF
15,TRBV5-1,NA,CASSLVGPSYNEQFF
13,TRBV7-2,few,CASSFTRGETQYF
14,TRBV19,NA,CASSIETANYGYTF
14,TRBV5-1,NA,CASSEGYSNQPQHF
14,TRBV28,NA,CASSMDRGNAGYTF
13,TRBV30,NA,CAWSPSGNTEAFF
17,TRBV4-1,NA,CASSRTGGANSNQPQHF
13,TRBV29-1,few,CSVVLAANQPQHF
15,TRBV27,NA,CASSLRTGEGETQYF
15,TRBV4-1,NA,CASSAQRGTNEKLFF
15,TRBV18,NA,CASSPTSESTDTQYF
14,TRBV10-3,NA,CAIQRTDAYNEQFF
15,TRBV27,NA,CASSLIGSFADTQYF
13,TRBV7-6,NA,CASSLGAGQPQHF
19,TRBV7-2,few,CASSSRTAGTSGRYNEQFF
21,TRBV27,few,CASSLTWTSGRGDVAKNIQYF
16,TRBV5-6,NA,CASSSRTSGGWDTQYF
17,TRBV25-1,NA,CASSELSSGSAYNEQFF
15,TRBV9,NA,CASSGGDLRGPGYTF
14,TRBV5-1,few,CASSLDRSGNEQFF
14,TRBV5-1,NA,CASSLTGDQETQYF
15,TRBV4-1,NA,CASSPQGRGSTEAFF